This is a list of T cell receptor beta chains from one sample in a study of a mutant IDH1 vaccine in newly diagnosed glioma. These receptors' targets are unknown. Sequencing was performed with immunoSEQ multiplex PCR; in TCRdb, only in-frame clones are kept and a portion is missing. The sample holds tens of thousands of clones, roughly 74% seen once. Specimen: PBMCs, collected from a glioma patient whose treatment included an IDH1 peptide vaccine. The origin of the receptors is a man aged 45-60 years with glioma. Both conserved end residues are part of each CDR3. D genes are given only for firm matches. Rows give clone size only sometimes, using once, few, many, or a class for an expanded clone.

j_gene: TRBJ2-1; abundance: few; v_gene: TRBV5-3; d_gene: NA; CDR3aa: CARSLEQGRSYNEQFF; CDR3nt: TGTGCCAGAAGCTTGGAGCAGGGGCGGTCCTACAATGAGCAGTTCTTC
j_gene: TRBJ2-1; abundance: NA; v_gene: TRBV4-1; d_gene: TRBD1; CDR3aa: CASSQSRDRFLEEQFF; CDR3nt: TGCGCCAGCAGCCAATCCCGGGACAGGTTCTTGGAGGAGCAGTTCTTC
j_gene: TRBJ1-2; abundance: few; v_gene: TRBV2; d_gene: NA; CDR3aa: CASSDTPYGYTF; CDR3nt: TGTGCCAGTTCGGACACACCCTATGGCTACACCTTC
j_gene: TRBJ2-1; abundance: NA; v_gene: TRBV9; d_gene: NA; CDR3aa: CASSVGDPTYNEQFF; CDR3nt: TGTGCCAGCAGCGTTGGGGACCCCACTTACAATGAGCAGTTCTTC
j_gene: TRBJ2-5; abundance: once; v_gene: TRBV29-1; d_gene: NA; CDR3aa: CSVVVQGQETQYF; CDR3nt: TGCAGCGTTGTAGTACAGGGCCAAGAGACCCAGTACTTC
j_gene: TRBJ1-1; abundance: NA; v_gene: TRBV25-1; d_gene: NA; CDR3aa: CASSDSRWGGQGTEAFF; CDR3nt: TGTGCCAGCAGTGATTCAAGATGGGGGGGGCAAGGCACTGAAGCTTTCTTT
j_gene: TRBJ2-1; abundance: NA; v_gene: TRBV5-1; d_gene: TRBD2; CDR3aa: CASGTSGGGEQFF; CDR3nt: TGCGCCAGCGGGACTAGCGGGGGAGGGGAGCAGTTCTTC
j_gene: TRBJ2-7; abundance: NA; v_gene: TRBV6-1; d_gene: NA; CDR3aa: CASSQDGYEQYF; CDR3nt: TGTGCCAGCAGCCAGGACGGCTACGAGCAGTACTTC
j_gene: TRBJ2-5; abundance: NA; v_gene: TRBV5-1; d_gene: NA; CDR3aa: CASSPDTTQETQYF; CDR3nt: TGCGCCAGCAGCCCGGATACCACACAAGAGACCCAGTACTTC
j_gene: TRBJ2-1; abundance: NA; v_gene: TRBV9; d_gene: NA; CDR3aa: CASSPPSSYNEQFF; CDR3nt: TGTGCCAGCAGCCCCCCAAGCTCCTACAATGAGCAGTTCTTC
j_gene: TRBJ1-5; abundance: NA; v_gene: TRBV5-1; d_gene: NA; CDR3aa: CASSLQADQPQHF; CDR3nt: TGCGCCAGCAGCTTGCAAGCAGATCAGCCCCAGCATTTT
j_gene: TRBJ1-3; abundance: NA; v_gene: TRBV5-1; d_gene: NA; CDR3aa: CASSPDSSGNTIYF; CDR3nt: TGCGCCAGCAGCCCAGACAGCTCTGGAAACACCATATATTTT
j_gene: TRBJ2-7; abundance: few; v_gene: TRBV2; d_gene: TRBD2; CDR3aa: CASSAQTSGASYEQYF; CDR3nt: TGTGCCAGCAGCGCCCAGACTAGCGGGGCCTCCTACGAGCAGTACTTC
j_gene: TRBJ1-5; abundance: few; v_gene: TRBV2; d_gene: TRBD1; CDR3aa: CASVSSDRSGQPQHF; CDR3nt: TGTGCCAGCGTCTCTTCGGACAGGTCTGGCCAGCCCCAGCATTTT
j_gene: TRBJ1-5; abundance: NA; v_gene: TRBV27; d_gene: NA; CDR3aa: CASSLARGGPQHF; CDR3nt: TGTGCCAGCAGTTTAGCCCGGGGTGGGCCCCAGCATTTT
j_gene: TRBJ1-5; abundance: NA; v_gene: TRBV2; d_gene: TRBD1; CDR3aa: CASTGDRVNQPQHF; CDR3nt: TGTGCCAGCACCGGGGACAGGGTCAATCAGCCCCAGCATTTT
j_gene: TRBJ1-4; abundance: few; v_gene: TRBV28; d_gene: NA; CDR3aa: CASSETVKGEKLFF; CDR3nt: TGTGCCAGCAGTGAGACGGTGAAAGGGGAAAAACTGTTTTTT